What follows describes a single TCR beta chain. Antigen: not known. The data belong to a study of T cells in localized non-small cell lung cancer. Deletions cut 4 bases from V and 7 bases from J, with 19 bases between. The V gene's germline CDR1 is LGHNA and CDR2 YNFKEQ. The CDR3 has 15 residues. Overall study results and limits: Higher T cell density in the blood was associated with longer overall survival, whereas higher adjacent-lung clonality associated with shorter survival. Clonality peaked in uninvolved adjacent lung rather than tumor. Heterogeneity within the tumor remains possible, as just one region underwent sequencing. The study detected a median approximately 55 of the top 100 tumor clones in adjacent lung.

Repertoires were generated with immunoSEQ multiplex PCR, while TCRdb's copy carries only in-frame clones and drops some. The sample gives about 18,000 clones, over 75% of which show up once; around 25% is in the top ten. Sample: peripheral blood, taken before any cancer treatment. The chain has TRBV4-2 and TRBJ1-1; unclear D gene. The sequence was obtained from a female donor of 60 years or more with stage I lung adenocarcinoma. CDR3 nucleotides: TGTGCCAGCAGCCGATTGGACGGGATCCGCGGTGAAGCTTTCTTT. Protein product: CASSRLDGIRGEAFF.